These 11 T cell receptor beta chains originate from one sample sequenced in a study of shared clonotypes between healthy human individuals. The data were produced by immunoSEQ multiplex PCR, yet TCRdb's version contains in-frame clones alone and is incomplete. The repertoire holds 2 million to 3 million clones, approximately 93% seen once, with approximately 0.35% in the top ten. Input material: naive CD4+ T cells from PBMCs. The sample's subset: CD45RA+ positively selected. These receptors were obtained from a young man in good health. Some clones in this sample may be carry-over from other donors' samples.

This clone was detected only once. The chain combines TRBV7-2 with TRBJ2-7; D is perhaps TRBD1 or TRBD2 (5 bases each). The CDR3 totals 13 residues. CDR1 is SGHTA and CDR2 is FQGNSA in the germline V gene. Trimming took off 5 bases at V and 3 bases at J, with 11 bases between the two ends. DNA for the CDR3: TGTGCCAGCAGCACCACTAGGGGCTACGAGCAGTACTTC. Amino acids: CASSTTRGYEQYF.

The rearrangement uses TRBV7-9 and TRBJ1-1; TRBD1 aligns across 8 bases. V shed 3 bases, J shed 3 bases, and the junction held 12 bases outside the gene matches. The CDR3 length is 17 residues. Per germline, CDR1 SEHNR and CDR2 FQNEAQ (reference sequence). The CDR3 DNA is TGTGCCAGCAGCTTTGGGGCAGGGGGCGTTTCGGACACTGAAGCTTTCTTT. Protein sequence: CASSFGAGGVSDTEAFF.

The chain is built from TRBV6-6 and TRBJ1-4; TRBD1 might be the D (5 bases). The V gene's germline CDR1 is MNHNY and CDR2 SVGAGI (reference sequence). Trimming removed 6 bases from V and 8 bases from J, with 13 bases in between. CDR3 size: 13 residues. CDR3 DNA: TGTGCCAGCAGGTCAACAGGCGGGGAAAAACTGTTTTTT. It encodes CASRSTGGEKLFF.

V usage is TRBV27 and J usage is TRBJ2-5; D unclear. Germline V gives CDR1 MNHEY, CDR2 SMNVEV (reference sequence). Trimming cost V 3 bases and J 7 bases, with 12 bases left between them. The CDR3 contains 13 residues. The CDR3 protein is CASSFIGWGTQYF. The CDR3 nucleotides read TGTGCCAGCAGTTTTATCGGCTGGGGGACCCAGTACTTC.

This clone was observed a few times. Other DNA sequences in the sample encode the same CDR3. The gene calls are TRBV5-1 and TRBJ2-1; D call uncertain. The CDR3 extends over 12 amino acids. V was shortened by 0 bases and J by 8 bases, with 6 bases between the two germline ends. CDR1 SGHRS and CDR2 YFSETQ come from the germline V gene. CDR3 sequence reads: CASSLGGHEQFF. The CDR3, as DNA: TGCGCCAGCAGCTTGGGAGGCCATGAGCAGTTCTTC.

This sequence joins TRBV11-2 and TRBJ1-2; D unresolved. V was pared by 4 bases and J by 3 bases, with 12 bases between. The length of the CDR3 is 14 residues. The V gene's germline CDR1 is SGHAT and CDR2 FQNNGV. The CDR3, as DNA: TGTGCCAGCAGCTGGGGTGGCCAGTACTATGGCTACACCTTC. Protein: CASSWGGQYYGYTF.

The chain links TRBV11-2 to TRBJ2-3; 9 bases align to TRBD1. CDR1 and CDR2 from the germline V gene are SGHAT and FQNNGV. V was pared by 4 bases and J by 4 bases, with 6 bases of the junction left unmatched. CDR3 length: 15 amino acids. Written as DNA, the CDR3 is TGTGCCAGCAGCTGGGACAGGGTGGGGTCAGATACGCAGTATTTT. This sequence encodes CASSWDRVGSDTQYF.

For this clone: This CDR3 is also generated by other DNA sequences in the sample. This chain links TRBV4-1 with TRBJ2-3; D gene unclear. The germline gives CDR1 MGHRA, CDR2 YSYEKL. Trimming cost V 6 bases and J 3 bases, with 4 bases left between them. The CDR3 is 11 amino acids. The CDR3 DNA is TGCGCCAGCAGTCAAACAGATACGCAGTATTTT. Encoded protein: CASSQTDTQYF.

On this clone: The sample contains more than one DNA sequence encoding this CDR3. The chain has TRBV5-1 and TRBJ2-7; D gene ambiguous. V shed 2 bases and J shed 2 bases, with 5 bases lying between them. The CDR3 loop spans 12 amino acids. The germline V gene has CDR1 SGHRS and CDR2 YFSETQ. In DNA form, the CDR3 reads TGCGCCAGCAGCTTAGAGACCTACGAGCAGTACTTC. It specifies CASSLETYEQYF. Variable domain in full (rest from reference TRBV5-1 and TRBJ2-7): KAGVTQTPRYLIKTRGQQVTLSCSPISGHRSVSWYQQTPGQGLQFLFEYFSETQRNKGNFPGRFSGRQFSNSRSEMNVSTLELGDSALYLCASSLETYEQYFGPGTRLTVT.

The chain has TRBV29-1 and TRBJ2-5, with 9 bases matching TRBD1. CDR1 is SQVTM, CDR2 ANQGSEA, per germline. V lost 6 bases, J lost 0 bases, and 8 bases stayed unmatched. This CDR3 has 15 residues. The CDR3 nucleotides are TGCAGCGTGGGCGTGACAGGGGGATACCAAGAGACCCAGTACTTC. Translating it yields CSVGVTGGYQETQYF.

This chain connects TRBV28 to TRBJ2-5; D is tentatively TRBD1 or TRBD2 (5 bases each). Germline CDR1 and CDR2: MDHEN and SYDVKM. The germline V and J ends were trimmed by 8 bases and 5 bases, with 18 bases remaining between them. The CDR3 covers 14 residues. In DNA, the CDR3 is TGTGCCAGCCTCGGGTGGGGGTTTCGGGAGACCCAGTACTTC. Translation gives CASLGWGFRETQYF. Complete variable domain (other parts from reference TRBV28 and TRBJ2-5): DVKVTQSSRYLVKRTGEKVFLECVQDMDHENMFWYRQDPGLGLRLIYFSYDVKMKEKGDIPEGYSVSREKKERFSLILESASTNQTSMYLCASLGWGFRETQYFGPGTRLLVL.